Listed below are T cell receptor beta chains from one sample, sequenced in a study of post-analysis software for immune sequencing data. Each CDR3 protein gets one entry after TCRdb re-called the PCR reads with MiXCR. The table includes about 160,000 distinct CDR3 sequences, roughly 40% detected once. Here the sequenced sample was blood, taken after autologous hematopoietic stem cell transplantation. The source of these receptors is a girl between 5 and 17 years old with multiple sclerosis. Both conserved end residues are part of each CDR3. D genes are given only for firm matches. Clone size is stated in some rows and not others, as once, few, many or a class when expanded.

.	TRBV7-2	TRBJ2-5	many	TGTGCCAGCAGCCTTGGGAGAAAAGAGACCCAGTACTTC	CASSLGRKETQYF
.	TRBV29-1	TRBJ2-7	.	TGCAGCGTTGAATCAGGGGCGGCCTACGAGCAGTACTTC	CSVESGAAYEQYF
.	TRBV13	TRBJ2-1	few	TGTGCCAGCAGCCCGCAGCGCGGGGAGCAGTTCTTC	CASSPQRGEQFF
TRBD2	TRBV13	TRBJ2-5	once	TGTGCCAGCAGCGCGACTAGCGGGAGGTACCAAGAGACCCAGTACTTC	CASSATSGRYQETQYF
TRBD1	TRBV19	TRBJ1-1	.	TGTGCCAGTAGCATGGGACAGACGAACACTGAAGCTTTCTTT	CASSMGQTNTEAFF
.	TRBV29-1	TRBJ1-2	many	TGCAGCGTACCGGGCGAGTGGGGCTACACCTTC	CSVPGEWGYTF
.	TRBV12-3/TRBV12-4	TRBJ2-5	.	TGTGCCAGCAGTGCAGACCCGCCGGACAGCCAAGAGACCCAGTACTTC	CASSADPPDSQETQYF
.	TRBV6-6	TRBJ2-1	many	TGTGCCAGCAGTTACTCCTATGAGCAGTTCTTC	CASSYSYEQFF
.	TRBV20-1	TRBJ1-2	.	TGCAGTGCTCCCCGCGGAGGGTATGGCTACACCTTC	CSAPRGGYGYTF
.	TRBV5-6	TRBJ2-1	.	TGCGCCAGCAGCTTCCAGGGGTATGAGCAGTTCTTC	CASSFQGYEQFF
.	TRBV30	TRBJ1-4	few	TGTGCCTGGCGTTTCTTTGAGGGACTGTTTTTT	CAWRFFEGLFF
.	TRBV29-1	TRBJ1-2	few	TGCAGCGTTGAATTCACAGGAGTACATGGCTACACCTTC	CSVEFTGVHGYTF
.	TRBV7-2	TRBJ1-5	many	TGTGCCAGCAGCGTCTGGACGGGGGATCAGCCCCAGCATTTT	CASSVWTGDQPQHF
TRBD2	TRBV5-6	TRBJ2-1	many	TGTGCCAGCAGCTTGCCTAGCGGGATCAATGAGCAGTTCTTC	CASSLPSGINEQFF
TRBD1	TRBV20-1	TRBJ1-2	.	TGCAGTGCTAGTAAAACAATGACAGGGGGCACTGGCTACACCTTC	CSASKTMTGGTGYTF
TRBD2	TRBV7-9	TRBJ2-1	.	TGTGCCAGCAGCCCAGGGACTAGCGGAAATGAGCAGTTCTTC	CASSPGTSGNEQFF
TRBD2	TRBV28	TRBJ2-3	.	TGTGCCATCCTGGCTAGCGGGAGGGGTACAGATACGCAGTATTTT	CAILASGRGTDTQYF
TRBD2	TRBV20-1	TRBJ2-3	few	TGCAGTGCTAGTCTTTCCGGGACTAGCGGATTAGATACGCAGTATTTT	CSASLSGTSGLDTQYF
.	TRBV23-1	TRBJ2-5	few	TGCGCCAGCTCTCTAGAGACCCAGTACTTC	CASSLETQYF
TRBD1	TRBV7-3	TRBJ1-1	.	TGTGCCAGCAGCTTACTCGCCGGGACAGGGAGTCCTAACACTGAAGCTTTCTTT	CASSLLAGTGSPNTEAFF
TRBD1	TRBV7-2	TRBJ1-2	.	TGTGCCAGCAGCCCACGGATAAACCGGCGGACAGGGGGCAGCCATGGCTACACCTTC	CASSPRINRRTGGSHGYTF
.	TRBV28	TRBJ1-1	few	TGTGCCAGCAGTTTATTAATTCCCAGGGTCGGAGAATACGAAGCTTTCTTT	CASSLLIPRVGEYEAFF
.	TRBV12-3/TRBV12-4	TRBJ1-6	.	TGTGCCAGCAGTTTAGCTTCCCATAATTCACCCCTCCACTTT	CASSLASHNSPLHF
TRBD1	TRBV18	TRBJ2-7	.	TGTGCCAGCTCACCACGAGACAGGGGGAACTACGAGCAGTACTTC	CASSPRDRGNYEQYF
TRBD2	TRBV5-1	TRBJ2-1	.	TGCGCCAGCAGCTTGTTGGCTAGCGGGAGGGCCACTGAGCAGTTCTTC	CASSLLASGRATEQFF
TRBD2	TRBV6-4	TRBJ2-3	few	TGTGCCAGCAGTGTAGAGCCGGGAGGGCCCTGCACAGATACGCAGTATTTT	CASSVEPGGPCTDTQYF
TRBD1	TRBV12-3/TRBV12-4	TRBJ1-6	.	TGTGCCAGCAGTCCGACAGGGGGTGATTCACCCCTCCACTTT	CASSPTGGDSPLHF
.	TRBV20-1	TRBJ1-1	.	TGCAGTGCTTTTCAGGGGACCACTGAAGCTTTCTTT	CSAFQGTTEAFF
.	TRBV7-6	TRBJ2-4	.	TGTGCCAGCAGCTTAGGATACCCGAACGACGTAAACCTAGCCAAAAACATTCAGTACTTC	CASSLGYPNDVNLAKNIQYF
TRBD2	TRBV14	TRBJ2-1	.	TGTGCCAGCACCCCGAATAGCGGGCCCTACAATGAGCAGTTCTTC	CASTPNSGPYNEQFF
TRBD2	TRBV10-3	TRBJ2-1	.	TGTGCCATCAGTGAGTCGGGACTAGCGCCCTACAATGAGCAGTTCTTC	CAISESGLAPYNEQFF
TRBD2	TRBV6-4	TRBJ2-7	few	TGTGCCAGCAGTGATTCGGGAGGGCCCTACAATGAGCAGTACTTC	CASSDSGGPYNEQYF
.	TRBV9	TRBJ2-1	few	TGTGCCAGCAGCCCCCAGGGAGTCGACTACAATGAGCAGTTCTTC	CASSPQGVDYNEQFF
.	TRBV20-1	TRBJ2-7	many	TGCAGTGCTACGCGCAGAACCACCAGCTACGAGCAGTACTTC	CSATRRTTSYEQYF
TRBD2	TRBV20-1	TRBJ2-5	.	TGCAGTGCTAGAGAGCTAGCGGGAGGAGAGCAGTACTTC	CSARELAGGEQYF
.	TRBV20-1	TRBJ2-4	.	TGCAGTGCTGGAGGTGCGGGGCTCGGGTTAAACATTCAGTACTTC	CSAGGAGLGLNIQYF
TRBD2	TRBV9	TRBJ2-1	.	TGTGCCAGCAGCGCGGTCTTTAGCGGGAGCGGCAATGAGCAGTTCTTC	CASSAVFSGSGNEQFF
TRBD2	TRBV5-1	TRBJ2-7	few	TGCGCCAGCAGTCCGTCGCGGGGGGCGCGCTACGAGCAGTACTTC	CASSPSRGARYEQYF
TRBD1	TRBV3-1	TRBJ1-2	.	TGTGCCAGCAGCCAAGAGAGCAGGGGGCGAGGCTACACCTTC	CASSQESRGRGYTF
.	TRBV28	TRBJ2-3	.	TGTGCCAGCAGTTCCCGACTTAAGGATACGCAGTATTTT	CASSSRLKDTQYF
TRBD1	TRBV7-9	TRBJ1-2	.	TGTGCCAGCAGCTCCGGGACAGGAGGCTACACCTTC	CASSSGTGGYTF
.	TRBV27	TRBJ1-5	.	TGTGCCAGCAGTCCAACGTTTGGGCGTAGCAATCAGCCCCAGCATTTT	CASSPTFGRSNQPQHF
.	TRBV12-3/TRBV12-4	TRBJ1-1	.	TGTGCCAGCAGTTGGGGTAAGAACACTGAAGCTTTCTTT	CASSWGKNTEAFF
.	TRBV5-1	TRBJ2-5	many	TGCGCCAGCAGCTTGATCCCGGCCCAAGAGACCCAGTACTTC	CASSLIPAQETQYF
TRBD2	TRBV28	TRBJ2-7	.	TGTGCCAGCAGTTTCCCGGGAGGGCCGTCCTACGAGCAGTACTTC	CASSFPGGPSYEQYF
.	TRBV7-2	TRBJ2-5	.	TGTGCCAGCAGCCCTGCTTTTGCGGGACAAGAGACCCAGTACTTC	CASSPAFAGQETQYF
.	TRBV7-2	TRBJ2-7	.	TGTGCCAGCAGTTCAGTAGACGGGAGCGAGCAGTACTTC	CASSSVDGSEQYF
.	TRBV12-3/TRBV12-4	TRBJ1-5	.	TGTGCCAGCAGTTTAGGACAGTTTCAGCCCCAGCATTTT	CASSLGQFQPQHF
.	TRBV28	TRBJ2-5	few	TGTGCCAGCCACAACCCGAGGACGGATAAAGAGACCCAGTACTTC	CASHNPRTDKETQYF
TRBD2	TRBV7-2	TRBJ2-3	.	TGTGCCAGCAGCTTATTGGGAGGGACCCCCACAGATACGCAGTATTTT	CASSLLGGTPTDTQYF
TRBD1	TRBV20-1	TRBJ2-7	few	TGCAGTGCCACGGACAGGGTTGTCGAGCAGTACTTC	CSATDRVVEQYF
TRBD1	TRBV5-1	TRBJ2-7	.	TGCGCCAGCAGCTTGATTTCCGACAGGGACGAGCAGTACTTC	CASSLISDRDEQYF